This T cell receptor (beta chain) was sequenced for a study of blood T cell repertoires in COVID-19. In the authors' methods: Reference gene primer amplification gave estimated nucleated cell counts. The assay was immunoSEQ multiplex PCR, and TCRdb's table has in-frame clones only and misses some. V and J calls and clone size are those listed in that table; D and trimming were worked out from the DNA. The sample includes 90,000 to 110,000 clones, about 87% of them seen just once. Sequenced: peripheral blood. This receptor was taken from a human donor in a cohort sampled during active COVID-19.

The CDR3 region is CASSLGGGRYNEQFF. CDR3 DNA sequence: TGTGCCAGCAGCTTAGGCGGGGGGCGTTACAATGAGCAGTTCTTC. This sequence joins TRBV7-6 and TRBJ2-1; the match to TRBD2 covers 8 bases. Germline V gene sequence: CDR1 SGHVS, CDR2 FNYEAQ. The V segment lost 1 base and the J segment 4 bases; nucleotides outside the gene matches: 3. This CDR3 comprises 15 residues.